One sample yielded the 18 T cell receptor beta chains listed below, sequenced in a study of shared clonotypes between healthy human individuals (dated by TCRdb to about 2020). To prepare the library, the immunoSEQ multiplex PCR assay was applied. The table was pulled from immuneACCESS by TCRdb, which kept in-frame rearrangements only. Such tables lose some clones; where checked, under half of the loss comes from unresolved V genes, and the rest has no known cause. The sample data list about 490,000 clones, and less than 80% of these were observed just once. The ten largest clones add up to 9.5% to 15% of the sample. Sequenced input: PBMCs. The receptors derive from a woman aged 40-49 years in good health. Some clones in this sample may be carry-over from other donors' samples.

As concerns this clone: A read error may be the cause here, since a much bigger clone is one base away. In DNA, the CDR3 is TGCAGCGTTGTCGCCGCCAGCGACGAGCAGTACTTC. Amino acids: CSVVAASDEQYF. The chain uses TRBV29-1 and TRBJ2-7; D is undetermined. This CDR3 region has 12 residues. With 4 bases removed from V and 5 bases from J, the gap between germline ends came to 12 bases. Germline CDR1 is SQVTM and CDR2 is ANQGSEA.

Comment on this clone: Other DNA variants within this sample encode the same CDR3. V and J are TRBV18 and TRBJ1-5; 7 nucleotides line up with TRBD1. CDR1 KGHSH and CDR2 LQKENI come from the germline V gene. This CDR3 region has 14 residues. V shed 2 bases and J 4 bases; nucleotides not matched to a gene: 2. For the CDR3, the DNA is TGTGCCAGCTCACCAGCAGGGGGGAATCAGCCCCAGCATTTT. Protein product: CASSPAGGNQPQHF.

The chain uses TRBV5-8 and TRBJ2-1; no clear D. The V gene lost 7 bases and the J gene lost 4 bases, with 12 bases spanning the gap. The CDR3 length is 13 residues. CDR1 is SGHTS and CDR2 is YDEGEE in the germline V gene. CDR3 sequence (DNA): TGTGCCAGCTCTACCGCTCTTTACAATGAGCAGTTCTTC. The encoded protein is CASSTALYNEQFF.

The V gene is TRBV7-2, the J gene TRBJ1-2, with no clear D. Germline assignment: CDR1 SGHTA and CDR2 FQGNSA. This CDR3 comprises 15 residues. Trimming took 3 bases from V and 1 from J, leaving 12 bases between them. This CDR3 is CASSFPARRNYGYTF. CDR3 DNA: TGTGCCAGCAGCTTCCCCGCAAGGCGTAACTATGGCTACACCTTC.

Concerning this clone: Possible read error: a much larger clone is one base away. V and J are TRBV7-9 and TRBJ2-1; 10 bases align to TRBD2. The CDR3 has 16 residues. The germline V gene encodes CDR1 SEHNR and CDR2 FQNEAQ (reference sequence). With 5 bases clipped from V and 2 bases from J, the junction kept 6 bases outside the gene matches. CDR3 amino acids: CASSPPLAGAYNEQFF. CDR3 coding DNA: TGTGCCAGCAGCCCCCCCCTAGCGGGAGCCTACAATGAGCAGTTCTTC.

The V gene is TRBV6-1, the J gene TRBJ1-1; a weak D match, TRBD1 (6 bases). Germline CDR1 and CDR2: MNHNS and SASEGT. CDR3 length: 13 amino acids. Trimming removed 1 base from V and 8 bases from J, with 11 bases in between. CDR3 bases: TGTGCCAGCAGTGAAGGGGACATTCCAGAAGCTTTCTTT. It translates to CASSEGDIPEAFF.

The table lists this clone with a few counts. This sequence joins TRBV10-3 and TRBJ1-2; 11 bases are shared with TRBD1. The germline gives CDR1 ENHRY, CDR2 SYGVKD. CDR3 length equals 15 residues. V dropped 7 bases and J dropped 5; count of bases not matched to a gene: 9. As DNA, the CDR3 is TGTGCCATCATGGCCGCGGGACAGGGGGGGTATGGCTACACCTTC. Amino acids: CAIMAAGQGGYGYTF.

A note on this clone: This may be a read error: a much more frequent sequence differs by one nucleotide. The chain links TRBV29-1 to TRBJ1-4, with 9 positions matching TRBD1. Germline trimming cut 5 bases from V and 8 bases from J; bases unmatched to any gene: 9. The germline CDR1 and CDR2 sequences are SQVTM and ANQGSEA. CDR3 length equals 14 residues. The CDR3 region has the DNA TGCAGCGTTAACACAGGGGGCAGAAGAGAAAAACTGTTTTTT. Translating gives CSVNTGGRREKLFF.

In this sample, this clone turned up a few times. The same CDR3 arises from other DNA sequences in this sample as well. The CDR3 spells CASSLGNQPQHF. The CDR3 bases are TGTGCCAGCAGCTTAGGTAATCAGCCCCAGCATTTT. V is TRBV7-9 and J is TRBJ1-5; D call uncertain. CDR3 length equals 12 residues. V was clipped by 1 base and J by 4 bases, with 2 bases between them. Germline loops: CDR1 SEHNR, CDR2 FQNEAQ (reference sequence).

This clone was observed a few times. This chain joins TRBV5-4 and TRBJ2-2, with 7 bases identical to TRBD2. The CDR3 covers 15 residues. The germline V gene encodes CDR1 SGHNT and CDR2 YYREEE (reference sequence). Germline trimming cut 1 base from V and 5 bases from J; bases unmatched to any gene: 5. The CDR3 nucleotides read TGTGCCAGCAGCTTGAACGGGGGAGGGACCGGGGAGCTGTTTTTT. Protein product: CASSLNGGGTGELFF. The variable domain in full, completed from reference TRBV5-4 and TRBJ2-2, reads ETGVTQSPTHLIKTRGQQVTLRCSSQSGHNTVSWYQQALGQGPQFIFQYYREEENGRGNFPPRFSGLQFPNYSSELNVNALELDDSALYLCASSLNGGGTGELFFGEGSRLTVL.

The V call is TRBV21-1, the J call TRBJ2-7; whether TRBD1, the table's D call, matches the DNA was not checked. TRBV21-1 is a documented pseudogene. The length of the CDR3 is 19 residues. The CDR3 is CASSTNRDGSRAGMDKQYF. CDR3 bases: TGTGCCAGCAGCACCAACAGGGACGGCTCTAGGGCCGGAATGGACAAGCAGTACTTC.

The chain joins TRBV5-4 to TRBJ2-4, with TRBD2 matching 10 bases. The J segment lost 3 bases and the V segment lost 0 bases, leaving 6 bases of the junction unmatched. Germline CDR1 reads SGHNT; CDR2 reads YYREEE (reference sequence). The CDR3 runs 17 residues. CDR3 nucleotide sequence: TGTGCCAGCAGCTTGGACGCTAGCGGGAGAGGCAAAAACATTCAGTACTTC. It encodes CASSLDASGRGKNIQYF. The entire variable domain, with the rest obtained from reference TRBV5-4 and TRBJ2-4, is as follows: ETGVTQSPTHLIKTRGQQVTLRCSSQSGHNTVSWYQQALGQGPQFIFQYYREEENGRGNFPPRFSGLQFPNYSSELNVNALELDDSALYLCASSLDASGRGKNIQYFGAGTRLSVL.

This chain uses TRBV7-6 with TRBJ2-7, with TRBD1 matching over 10 bases. The CDR3 loop spans 15 amino acids. V shed 1 base and J 3 bases; nucleotides not matched to a gene: 3. Germline CDR1 SGHVS, CDR2 FNYEAQ. The CDR3 here is CASSLGQGANYEQYF. The CDR3 bases are TGTGCCAGCAGCTTAGGACAGGGGGCCAACTACGAGCAGTACTTC.

The chain links TRBV10-3 to TRBJ2-3; D may be TRBD1 or TRBD2 (5 bases each). This CDR3 is built from 16 residues. Germline lookup yields CDR1 ENHRY and CDR2 SYGVKD. The V gene lost 6 bases and the J gene lost 3 bases, with 19 bases spanning the gap. This CDR3 is CAISPGTAAGTDTQYF. CDR3 sequence (DNA): TGTGCCATCAGCCCCGGGACCGCGGCAGGGACAGATACGCAGTATTTT.

This clone showed up just a few times. The rearrangement uses TRBV7-8 and TRBJ2-1; TRBD1 might be the D (6 bases). The CDR3 runs 13 residues. Germline-derived CDR1 and CDR2 are SGHVS and FQNEAQ. Trimming pared 3 bases from V and 8 bases from J, leaving 11 bases between. The CDR3 region is CASSLDSSDEQFF. CDR3 bases: TGTGCCAGCAGCTTGGACAGCAGCGATGAGCAGTTCTTC.

CDR3 sequence: CSARLEETQYF. CDR3 DNA sequence: TGCAGTGCTAGACTGGAAGAGACCCAGTACTTC. The chain combines TRBV20-1 with TRBJ2-5; no clear D gene. V lost 2 bases and J 3 bases, leaving 4 bases between the germline ends. This CDR3 has 11 residues. Germline values: CDR1 DFQATT, CDR2 SNEGSKA (reference sequence).

This clone has just a few counts. V gene TRBV19 combines with J gene TRBJ1-5, with D unclear. Germline CDR1 LNHDA, CDR2 SQIVND (reference sequence). The CDR3 totals 12 residues. V lost 4 bases, J lost 3 bases, and 4 bases lay in between. The chain's CDR3 is CASSKPNQPQHF. The DNA of the CDR3 is TGTGCCAGTAGTAAACCCAATCAGCCCCAGCATTTT.

Only one count was recorded for this clone. V and J are TRBV19 and TRBJ2-5; weak D call: TRBD1 (5 bases). Germline CDR1 is LNHDA and CDR2 is SQIVND (reference sequence). The CDR3 loop spans 14 amino acids. With 3 bases removed from V and 5 bases from J, the gap between germline ends came to 13 bases. CDR3 in amino acids: CASSMSQPGETQYF. The CDR3 region has the DNA TGTGCCAGTAGTATGAGTCAGCCAGGGGAGACCCAGTACTTC.